These 8 T cell receptor beta chains came from one sample sequenced in a study of blood T cell repertoires in COVID-19. Here immunoSEQ multiplex PCR was the method, and the copy in TCRdb shows in-frame clones only, minus some. The data show approximately 450,000 clones, around nine tenths seen once. Sequenced: peripheral blood. The source is a woman between 25 and 40 years old with acute or convalescent COVID-19.

The sample holds one count of this clone. This sequence joins TRBV19 and TRBJ2-7, with TRBD2 as a possible D gene (5 bases). Trimming pared 3 bases from V and 7 bases from J, leaving 13 bases between. The CDR3 is 13 amino acids. Per the germline V gene, CDR1 is LNHDA and CDR2 is SQIVND (reference sequence). DNA for the CDR3: TGTGCCAGTAGTATCAACAGACGGGGAGAGCAGTACTTC. It is translated as CASSINRRGEQYF.

The chain has TRBV11-1 and TRBJ2-1; D might be TRBD1 (5 bases). The CDR3 is 14 residues long. Between the trimmed V and J ends, which lost 1 base and 8 bases, there was a span of 12 bases. Germline loops: CDR1 SGHAT, CDR2 FQDESV (reference sequence). CDR3 bases: TGTGCCAGCAGCTTAGGGGGCAGGGCCGATGAGCAGTTCTTC. Translated: CASSLGGRADEQFF.

The chain couples TRBV29-1 to TRBJ2-7, with a weak D call TRBD1 (5 bases). This CDR3 has 17 residues. Germline loops: CDR1 SQVTM, CDR2 ANQGSEA. The V and J ends lost 8 bases and 1 base respectively, with 27 bases between them. In DNA, the CDR3 is TGCAGCCCATCTTCGGACAAATTGTGCGCGTATTCCTACGAGCAGTACTTC. It specifies CSPSSDKLCAYSYEQYF.

The CDR3 region is CAWSGGAGELFF. DNA of the CDR3: TGTGCCTGGAGTGGCGGGGCCGGGGAGCTGTTTTTT. The chain carries TRBV30 and TRBJ2-2, with D perhaps TRBD2 (6 bases). V lost 1 base and J lost 6, with 6 bases in between. The CDR3 sequence is 12 residues long. Germline V gene lookup returns CDR1 GTSNPN and CDR2 SVGIG (reference sequence).

V gene TRBV15 combines with J gene TRBJ1-1; no clear D. V was shortened by 1 base and J by 1 base, with 7 bases between the two germline ends. Germline loops: CDR1 LNHNV, CDR2 YYDKDF (reference sequence). The CDR3 loop spans 14 amino acids. This CDR3 reads CATSRGGPNTEAFF. CDR3 sequence (DNA): TGTGCCACCAGCAGAGGAGGCCCGAACACTGAAGCTTTCTTT.

The CDR3 protein is CASSNFGQEVTDTQYF. CDR3 bases: TGTGCCAGCAGCAACTTCGGACAGGAGGTAACAGATACGCAGTATTTT. The rearrangement joins TRBV21-1 to TRBJ2-3; TRBD1 reflects the table's D call only, with no check against the DNA. TRBV21-1 represents a pseudogene. This CDR3 region has 16 residues.

The chain links TRBV5-6 to TRBJ1-5; D may be TRBD1 (6 bases). The CDR3 contains 16 residues. V lost 1 base to trimming and J lost 0 bases, with 11 bases between them. Germline CDR1 reads SGHDT; CDR2 reads YYEEEE. The CDR3: CASSLRTVNSNQPQHF. The CDR3 region has the DNA TGTGCCAGCAGCTTGCGGACAGTAAATAGCAATCAGCCCCAGCATTTT.

The gene calls are TRBV27 and TRBJ1-1; TRBD1 aligns across 8 bases. V lost 1 base, J lost 7 bases, and 2 bases stayed unmatched. The CDR3 has 13 amino acids. Germline V lookup: CDR1 MNHEY, CDR2 SMNVEV (reference sequence). The CDR3 loop reads CASSLFDRGEAFF. The CDR3 DNA reads TGTGCCAGCAGTTTATTTGACAGGGGTGAAGCTTTCTTT.